This T cell receptor (beta chain) was recovered during a study of blood T cell repertoires in COVID-19. Profiled with immunoSEQ multiplex PCR; TCRdb holds only in-frame clones, not every one. The repertoire consists of nearly 250,000 clones, with roughly 88% occurring once and the leading ten covering 2% to 2.5%. The V gene's germline CDR1 is SGHDN and CDR2 FVKESK. The V gene lost 1 base and the J gene lost 4 bases, with 11 bases spanning the gap. This CDR3 spans 15 amino acids. The clonotype was recovered from a woman aged 45-60 years who had recovered from COVID-19. The rearrangement links TRBV14 to TRBJ2-1; a possible D gene is TRBD2 (5 bases). Sequenced input: PBMCs or T cells enriched from blood (not recorded which). This CDR3 is CASSQGSAVYNEQFF. The CDR3 DNA reads TGTGCCAGCAGCCAAGGTTCAGCGGTGTACAATGAGCAGTTCTTC.